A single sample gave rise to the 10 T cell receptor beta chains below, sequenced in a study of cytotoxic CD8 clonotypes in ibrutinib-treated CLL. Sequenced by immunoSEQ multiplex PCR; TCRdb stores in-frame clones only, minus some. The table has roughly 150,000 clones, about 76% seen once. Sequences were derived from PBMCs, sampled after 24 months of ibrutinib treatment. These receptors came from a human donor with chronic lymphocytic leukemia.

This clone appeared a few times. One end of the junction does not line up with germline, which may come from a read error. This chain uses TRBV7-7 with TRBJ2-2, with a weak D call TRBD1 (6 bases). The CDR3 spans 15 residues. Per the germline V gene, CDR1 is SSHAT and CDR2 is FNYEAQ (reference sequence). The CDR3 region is CASSRGTAEGGELFF. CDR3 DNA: TGTGCTAGCAGTAGGGGGACCGCCGAGGGCGGGGAGCTGTTTTTT.

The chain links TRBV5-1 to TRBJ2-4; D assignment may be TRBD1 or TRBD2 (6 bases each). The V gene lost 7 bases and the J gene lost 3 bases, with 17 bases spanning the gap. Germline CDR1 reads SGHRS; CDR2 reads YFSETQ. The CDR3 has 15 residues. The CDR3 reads CASRGPQLGKNIQYF. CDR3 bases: TGCGCCAGCCGGGGGCCCCAGCTGGGCAAAAACATTCAGTACTTC.

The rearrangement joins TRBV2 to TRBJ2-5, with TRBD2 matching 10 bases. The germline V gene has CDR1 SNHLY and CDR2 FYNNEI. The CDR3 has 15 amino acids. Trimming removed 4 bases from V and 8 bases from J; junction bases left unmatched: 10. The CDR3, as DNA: TGTGCCAGCAGTGGGCTAGCGGGAGTCGACGATACCCAGTACTTC. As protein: CASSGLAGVDDTQYF.

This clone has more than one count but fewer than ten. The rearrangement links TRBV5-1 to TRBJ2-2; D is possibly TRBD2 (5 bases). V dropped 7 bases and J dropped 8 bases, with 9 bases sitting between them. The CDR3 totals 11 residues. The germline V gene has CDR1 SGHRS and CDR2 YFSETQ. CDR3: CASGGSGELFF. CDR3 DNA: TGCGCCAGCGGCGGGTCAGGGGAGCTGTTTTTT.

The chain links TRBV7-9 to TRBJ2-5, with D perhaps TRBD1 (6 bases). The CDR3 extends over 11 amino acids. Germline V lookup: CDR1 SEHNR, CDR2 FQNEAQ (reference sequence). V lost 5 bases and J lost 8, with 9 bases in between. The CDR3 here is CASSQGTTQYF. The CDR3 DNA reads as TGTGCCAGCAGCCAGGGGACAACCCAGTACTTC.

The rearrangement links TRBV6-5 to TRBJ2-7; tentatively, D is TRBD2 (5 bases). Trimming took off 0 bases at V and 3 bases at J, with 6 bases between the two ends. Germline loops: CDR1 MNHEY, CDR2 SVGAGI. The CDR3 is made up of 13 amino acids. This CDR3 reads CASSYSRDYEQYF. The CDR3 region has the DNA TGTGCCAGCAGTTACTCGAGGGACTACGAGCAGTACTTC.

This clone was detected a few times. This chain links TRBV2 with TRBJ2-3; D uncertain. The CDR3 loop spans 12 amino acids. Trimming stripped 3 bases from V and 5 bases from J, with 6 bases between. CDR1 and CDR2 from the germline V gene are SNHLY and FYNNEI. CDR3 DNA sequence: TGTGCCAGCAGTGAGATGTTAGATACGCAGTATTTT. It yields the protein CASSEMLDTQYF.

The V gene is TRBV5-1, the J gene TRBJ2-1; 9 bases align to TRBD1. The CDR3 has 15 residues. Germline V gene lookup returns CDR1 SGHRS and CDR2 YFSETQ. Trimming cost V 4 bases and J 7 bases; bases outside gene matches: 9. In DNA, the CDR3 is TGCGCCAGCAGCGGGGGGACAGGGCCTATGAATGAGCAGTTCTTC. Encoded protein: CASSGGTGPMNEQFF.

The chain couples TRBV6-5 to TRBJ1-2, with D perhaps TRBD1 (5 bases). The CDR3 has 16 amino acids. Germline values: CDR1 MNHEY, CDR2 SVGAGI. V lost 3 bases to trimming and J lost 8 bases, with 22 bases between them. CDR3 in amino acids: CASSYAGGGSFRGYTF. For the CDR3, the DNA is TGTGCCAGCAGTTATGCCGGGGGGGGTAGTTTCCGAGGCTACACCTTC.

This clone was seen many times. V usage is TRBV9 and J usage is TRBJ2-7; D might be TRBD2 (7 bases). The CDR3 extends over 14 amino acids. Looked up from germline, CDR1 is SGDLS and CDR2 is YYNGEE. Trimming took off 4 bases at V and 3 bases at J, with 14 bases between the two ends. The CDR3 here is CASSPRGGGYEQYF. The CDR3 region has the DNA TGTGCCAGCAGCCCTCGAGGGGGGGGCTACGAGCAGTACTTC.